The text below deals with one T cell receptor beta chain. What this receptor recognizes is not known. A much larger clone is a single base away; this may be a read error. Receptor amplification or capture employed PCR. Sequenced on an Illumina HiSeq 2500. To normalize quantification of the TCRbeta repertoire, the TCR libraries were built with molecular barcoding that relied on unique molecular identifiers. The raw public data were reprocessed by TCRdb itself: fastp quality trimming at Q25, MiXCR clonotype calling, in-frame beta chains only. Duplicate CDR3 protein sequences are folded into a single record with the most common DNA and genes. This sample holds about 640,000 distinct CDR3 sequences; approximately 15% were observed only once. The top ten hold approximately 1% of the sample. CDR1 and CDR2 are drawn from the germline V gene: SGHTA, FQGNSA. The CDR3 measures 12 amino acids from cysteine to phenylalanine. Only the CDR3 DNA stays, 36 bases, in frame from base 1.

The sample belongs to a study of T-cell reconstitution after alpha-beta-depleted transplantation in children (dated by TCRdb to the mid-2010s). Looking at the study overall: T-cell immune reconstitution after TCRalphabeta/CD19-depleted allogeneic hematopoietic cell transplantation in children was quantitatively tracked in the study by means of TCR repertoire profiling.

The source is a human donor who donated a stem cell graft to a child with acute myeloid leukemia. Here the sequenced sample was PBMCs from the stem cell graft donor, taken from the stem cell graft. Here the chain combines TRBV7-2 and TRBJ1-2; TRBD1 is a possible D gene, resting on 6 matching bases. The CDR3 amino acid sequence is: CANSFAGVGYTF. The DNA sequence reads TGTGCCAACAGCTTCGCAGGGGTTGGCTACACCTTC.